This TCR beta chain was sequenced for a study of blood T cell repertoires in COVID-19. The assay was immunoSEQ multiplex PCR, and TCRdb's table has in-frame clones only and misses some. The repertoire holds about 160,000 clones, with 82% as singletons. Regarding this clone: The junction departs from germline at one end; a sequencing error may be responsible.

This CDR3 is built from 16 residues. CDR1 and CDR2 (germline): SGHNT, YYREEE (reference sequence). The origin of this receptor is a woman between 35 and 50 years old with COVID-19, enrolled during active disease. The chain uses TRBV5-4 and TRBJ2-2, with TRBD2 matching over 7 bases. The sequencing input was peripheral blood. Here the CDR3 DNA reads TGTGCCAGCAGCTTGGAAGGAAGGGGAGGCAGGGAGGGGATGGTTTTT. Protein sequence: CASSLEGRGGREGMVF. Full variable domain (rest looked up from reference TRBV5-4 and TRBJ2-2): ETGVTQSPTHLIKTRGQQVTLRCSSQSGHNTVSWYQQALGQGPQFIFQYYREEENGRGNFPPRFSGLQFPNYSSELNVNALELDDSALYLCASSLEGRGGREGMVFGEGSRLTVL.